The 20 T cell receptor beta chains in this list originate from one sample, sequenced in a study of T cell changes during pregnancy in multiple sclerosis. TCRdb's table, derived via immunoSEQ multiplex PCR, lists solely in-frame clones and lacks some. The sample shows 20,000 to 30,000 clones, roughly 91% of them seen only once. The material sequenced was CD4+ T cells from peripheral blood mononuclear cells, taken in the first trimester of pregnancy. Every receptor here comes from a female donor in good health, enrolled as a control in a pregnancy study.

V usage is TRBV7-2 and J usage is TRBJ1-2, with a weak D call TRBD1 (6 bases). The CDR3 runs to 16 residues. Germline CDR1 SGHTA, CDR2 FQGNSA. The V and J ends lost 1 base and 5 bases respectively, with 17 bases between them. DNA of the CDR3: TGTGCCAGCAGCTTAGGGTCTCTAAAGGGGGAGTATGGCTACACCTTC. Its protein is CASSLGSLKGEYGYTF.

The chain links TRBV6-1 to TRBJ1-5; a weak D match, TRBD1 (5 bases). The CDR3 is 13 residues long. Trimming stripped 5 bases from V and 7 bases from J, with 12 bases between. Germline V gives CDR1 MNHNS, CDR2 SASEGT. The CDR3 is CASSFGGYQPQHF. CDR3 DNA: TGTGCCAGCAGTTTCGGGGGATACCAGCCCCAGCATTTT.

V usage is TRBV9 and J usage is TRBJ2-2; the D gene is possibly TRBD2 (6 bases). Trimming stripped 0 bases from V and 1 base from J, with 13 bases between. Germline V CDR1 and CDR2: SGDLS, YYNGEE. There are 17 residues in the CDR3. CDR3 loop: CASSVGMGRENTGELFF. The CDR3 nucleotides read TGTGCCAGCAGCGTAGGAATGGGGCGGGAGAACACCGGGGAGCTGTTTTTT.

The V and J genes are TRBV13 and TRBJ2-3; possible D gene TRBD2, 5 bases. This CDR3 comprises 15 residues. Trimming took 1 base from V and 4 from J, leaving 12 bases between them. From germline, CDR1 is PRHDT and CDR2 FYEKMQ (reference sequence). CDR3 amino acids: CASSLVVAPPDTQYF. The DNA of the CDR3 is TGTGCCAGCAGCTTAGTGGTAGCGCCACCAGATACGCAGTATTTT.

This sequence joins TRBV19 and TRBJ1-5, with a tentative D call TRBD1 (5 bases). Per germline, CDR1 LNHDA and CDR2 SQIVND (reference sequence). Trimming took 5 bases from V and 3 from J, leaving 8 bases between them. There are 13 residues in the CDR3. CDR3 amino acids: CASSSGHNQPQHF. In nucleotides, the CDR3 is TGTGCCAGTAGTTCTGGACACAATCAGCCCCAGCATTTT.

V usage is TRBV7-8 and J usage is TRBJ1-1; no definite D call. Looked up from germline, CDR1 is SGHVS and CDR2 is FQNEAQ. The CDR3 totals 14 residues. Trimming pared 2 bases from V and 0 bases from J, leaving 7 bases between. The CDR3 bases are TGTGCCAGCAGCTTATCGCACATGAACACTGAAGCTTTCTTT. This sequence encodes CASSLSHMNTEAFF.

The chain joins TRBV6-1 to TRBJ2-1; D is perhaps TRBD2 (6 bases). CDR1 is MNHNS, CDR2 SASEGT, per germline. The CDR3 is 14 amino acids. V gave up 9 bases and J gave up 1 base, with 13 bases separating them. This chain's CDR3 is CASGTLNSYNEQFF. The CDR3 DNA is TGTGCCAGTGGGACTCTTAATTCCTACAATGAGCAGTTCTTC.

The chain has TRBV28 and TRBJ1-2; no clear D gene. The V end lost 3 bases, the J end lost 5 bases, and 13 bases lay between the germline ends. CDR1 and CDR2 from the germline V gene are MDHEN and SYDVKM. The CDR3 spans 14 residues. Here the CDR3 reads CASSFVAEQYGYTF. The CDR3 DNA sequence: TGTGCCAGCAGTTTCGTGGCAGAACAGTATGGCTACACCTTC.

As DNA, the CDR3 is TGTGCCAGCAGCAAAGAAGGGACAGCTAGCAATCAGCCCCAGCATTTT. This sequence encodes CASSKEGTASNQPQHF. V gene TRBV21-1 combines with J gene TRBJ1-5; TRBD1 is the table's D call, not checked against the DNA. TRBV21-1 is designated a pseudogene. The CDR3 is made up of 16 amino acids.

This rearrangement joins TRBV30 to TRBJ1-5; D may be TRBD1 (5 bases). CDR3 length equals 12 residues. V shed 5 bases and J shed 11 bases, with 16 bases lying between them. Germline loops: CDR1 GTSNPN, CDR2 SVGIG (reference sequence). The CDR3 sequence: CAWAEGPGTQHF. As DNA, the CDR3 is TGTGCCTGGGCGGAGGGGCCTGGGACCCAGCATTTT.

The V gene is TRBV7-9, the J gene TRBJ2-7; 9 bases are a match to TRBD1. V lost 5 bases and J lost 2; bases outside the gene matches: 7. The CDR3 totals 15 residues. The germline gives CDR1 SEHNR, CDR2 FQNEAQ (reference sequence). The DNA of the CDR3 is TGTGCCAGCAGCATCGCCGGGACAGGGACCTACGAGCAGTACTTC. Its translation is CASSIAGTGTYEQYF.

This clone has only a few counts. The chain joins TRBV20-1 to TRBJ1-1; no reliable D call. Germline V gene sequence: CDR1 DFQATT, CDR2 SNEGSKA (reference sequence). V was pared by 6 bases and J by 1 base, with 6 bases between. There are 11 residues in the CDR3. DNA for the CDR3: TGCAGTGCCCCTAGGAACACTGAAGCTTTCTTT. Amino acids: CSAPRNTEAFF.

This chain links TRBV20-1 with TRBJ1-2; 10 nucleotides line up with TRBD1. This CDR3 spans 11 amino acids. Germline assignment: CDR1 DFQATT and CDR2 SNEGSKA (reference sequence). The chain's CDR3 is CRTGGDYGYTF. The CDR3 coding sequence is TGCAGGACAGGGGGCGACTATGGCTACACCTTC.

The rearrangement uses TRBV2 and TRBJ2-1; TRBD2 is a possible D gene (5 bases). CDR1 and CDR2 (germline): SNHLY, FYNNEI. Trimming stripped 1 base from V and 2 bases from J, with 12 bases between. This CDR3 has 16 amino acids. CDR3 in DNA: TGTGCCAGCAGTGAAGTATTCAGCGGAGCCTACAATGAGCAGTTCTTC. This encodes CASSEVFSGAYNEQFF. Based on the CDR3 plus reference TRBV2 and TRBJ2-1, the full variable domain is EPEVTQTPSHQVTQMGQEVILRCVPISNHLYFYWYRQILGQKVEFLVSFYNNEISEKSEIFDDQFSVERPDGSNFTLKIRSTKLEDSAMYFCASSEVFSGAYNEQFFGPGTRLTVL.

This chain uses TRBV19 with TRBJ1-1, with D hard to call. The CDR3 has 12 residues. Germline loops: CDR1 LNHDA, CDR2 SQIVND (reference sequence). Trimming took off 3 bases at V and 0 bases at J, with 2 bases between the two ends. CDR3 in DNA: TGTGCCAGTAGTATCTTGAACACTGAAGCTTTCTTT. Encoded protein: CASSILNTEAFF.

The chain employs TRBV19 and TRBJ1-2, with D tentatively TRBD1 (5 bases). The germline V gene encodes CDR1 LNHDA and CDR2 SQIVND (reference sequence). Between the trimmed V and J ends, which lost 9 bases and 1 base, there was a span of 18 bases. This CDR3 contains 15 residues. The DNA of the CDR3 is TGTGCCAGAAGCCAGGGCAAAAAGTGTAACTATGGCTACACCTTC. It is translated as CARSQGKKCNYGYTF.

The chain carries TRBV7-9 and TRBJ1-2, with TRBD1 identical over 7 bases. Germline V gene lookup returns CDR1 SEHNR and CDR2 FQNEAQ (reference sequence). The CDR3 contains 18 residues. V shed 0 bases, J shed 1 base, and the junction held 11 bases outside the gene matches. CDR3 loop: CASSLAGVGQDGNYGYTF. CDR3 DNA sequence: TGTGCCAGCAGCTTAGCGGGCGTCGGACAGGACGGTAACTATGGCTACACCTTC.

This rearrangement joins TRBV2 to TRBJ1-1, with 7 bases aligning to TRBD1. The V segment lost 6 bases and the J segment 4 bases; nucleotides outside the gene matches: 11. From germline, CDR1 is SNHLY and CDR2 FYNNEI. This CDR3 region has 15 residues. The CDR3 is CASSDPTGRSTEAFF. In DNA, the CDR3 is TGTGCCAGCAGCGATCCGACAGGGAGGAGCACTGAAGCTTTCTTT.

This rearrangement joins TRBV28 to TRBJ1-2; D is unclear. Germline CDR1 is MDHEN and CDR2 is SYDVKM. CDR3 length equals 14 residues. V lost 6 bases and J 4 bases, leaving 15 bases between the germline ends. The CDR3: CASRKASSAYGYTF. In nucleotides, the CDR3 is TGTGCCAGCAGGAAAGCTAGCTCCGCCTATGGCTACACCTTC.

The chain has TRBV27 and TRBJ1-2, with 9 positions matching TRBD1. This CDR3 comprises 17 residues. V shed 6 bases, J shed 8 bases, and the junction held 19 bases outside the gene matches. Germline assignment: CDR1 MNHEY and CDR2 SMNVEV (reference sequence). The CDR3 loop is CASSPGQGKEVRRGYTF. The CDR3 bases are TGTGCCAGCAGCCCGGGACAGGGAAAAGAAGTTCGTCGGGGCTACACCTTC.